This T cell receptor beta chain was sequenced for a study of blood T cell repertoires in COVID-19. CDR1 and CDR2 (germline): SQVTM, ANQGSEA. V was pared by 6 bases and J by 1 base, with 12 bases between. CDR3 size: 13 residues. As processed by the authors: From reference gene primer amplification, estimates of nucleated cell counts were derived. Clones were sequenced by immunoSEQ multiplex PCR, and TCRdb holds only the in-frame ones, with some missing. V and J calls and clone size are those listed in that table; D and trimming were worked out from the DNA. The top ten clones hold more than 4.5% of a sample with fewer than 120,000 clones, nearly 90% of them seen once.

The chain links TRBV29-1 to TRBJ1-1; unclear D gene. The TCR comes from a human donor in a cohort sampled during active COVID-19. The sequenced material came from peripheral blood. CDR3: CSVVGQQNTEAFF. The CDR3 DNA is TGCAGCGTGGTGGGCCAGCAGAACACTGAAGCTTTCTTT.